The rows below give T cell receptor beta chains drawn from one sample of a study of shared clonotypes between healthy human individuals. The data were produced by immunoSEQ multiplex PCR, yet TCRdb's version contains in-frame clones alone and is incomplete. This table holds 1.5 million to 1.9 million clones, 98% found once. Input material: naive CD4+ T cells sorted from blood. These TCRs come from a man aged 25-40 years in good health. The CDR3 runs from the conserved cysteine through the conserved F or W. A D gene is named only where the DNA matches it firmly. Clone size is stated in some rows and not others, as once, few, many or a class when expanded.

>NA|TRBV9|NA|TRBJ2-6
CASSPQTRAGANVLTF
TGTGCCAGCAGCCCCCAGACCCGAGCAGGGGCCAACGTCCTGACTTTC
>once|TRBV7-9|NA|TRBJ2-3
CASSQRTDTDTQYF
TGTGCCAGCAGCCAAAGGACAGACACAGATACGCAGTATTTT
>NA|TRBV5-4|NA|TRBJ1-1
CASSLGGRQKNTEAFF
TGTGCCAGCAGCTTAGGAGGACGGCAGAAGAACACTGAAGCTTTCTTT
>NA|TRBV9|TRBD2|TRBJ2-3
CASSMGEAGGIITDTQYF
TGTGCCAGCAGCATGGGCGAGGCGGGAGGGATCATCACAGATACGCAGTATTTT
>NA|TRBV7-3|NA|TRBJ2-1
CASSPRAGPSSYNEQFF
TGTGCCAGCAGCCCCCGGGCGGGGCCCAGCTCCTACAATGAGCAGTTCTTC
>NA|TRBV7-9|TRBD1|TRBJ2-7
CASSRTAGGSYEQYF
TGTGCCAGCAGCCGAACGGCAGGGGGATCCTACGAGCAGTACTTC
>NA|TRBV6-6|NA|TRBJ1-1
CASSYSQGRMNTEAFF
TGTGCCAGCAGTTACTCGCAGGGTAGAATGAACACTGAAGCTTTCTTT
>NA|TRBV18|NA|TRBJ2-3
CASSPVGTTDTQYF
TGTGCCAGCTCACCAGTAGGGACCACAGATACGCAGTATTTT
>NA|TRBV7-8|NA|TRBJ1-1
CASDPQPGAEDKAFF
TGTGCCAGCGATCCTCAGCCGGGAGCCGAAGATAAAGCTTTCTTT
>NA|TRBV7-3|NA|TRBJ1-2
CASSPGGTSNYGYTF
TGTGCCAGCAGCCCCGGCGGGACCTCTAACTATGGCTACACCTTC
>NA|TRBV9|NA|TRBJ2-3
CASSGLSDTQYF
TGTGCCAGCAGCGGACTCTCAGATACGCAGTATTTT
>NA|TRBV6-6|TRBD2|TRBJ2-1
CASSSPGLVAYEQFF
TGTGCCAGCAGCTCCCCGGGACTAGTAGCCTATGAGCAGTTCTTC
>NA|TRBV11-3|NA|TRBJ1-1
CASSLSLRPVTEAFF
TGTGCCAGCAGCTTATCGCTCCGCCCGGTCACTGAAGCTTTCTTT
>NA|TRBV9|TRBD1|TRBJ2-3
CASNTGVRTDTQYF
TGTGCCAGCAATACAGGGGTGCGCACAGATACGCAGTATTTT
>NA|TRBV28|TRBD1|TRBJ1-1
CANRQGVNTEAFF
TGTGCCAATCGACAGGGTGTCAACACTGAAGCTTTCTTT
>NA|TRBV9|NA|TRBJ2-3
CASSASGTSTDTQYF
TGTGCCAGCAGCGCGTCCGGGACTAGCACAGATACGCAGTATTTT
>NA|TRBV6-6|NA|TRBJ2-1
CAGSRDYNEQFF
TGTGCCGGAAGCCGCGACTACAATGAGCAGTTCTTC
>NA|TRBV9|NA|TRBJ2-1
CASSPDGTSNEQFF
TGTGCCAGCAGCCCAGACGGGACTTCCAATGAGCAGTTCTTC
>NA|TRBV6-6|TRBD1|TRBJ2-7
CASWEPGTAYYEQYF
TGTGCCAGCTGGGAACCCGGGACAGCTTACTACGAGCAGTACTTC
>NA|TRBV18|NA|TRBJ2-7
CASSPRSRAGYEQYF
TGTGCCAGCTCACCACGAAGCAGGGCGGGCTACGAGCAGTACTTC
>once|TRBV5-4|TRBD1|TRBJ2-7
CASSLSGQGGYEQYF
TGTGCCAGCAGCTTGTCAGGACAGGGCGGCTACGAGCAGTACTTC
>NA|TRBV10-2|NA|TRBJ2-7
CASRDRPPYEQYF
TGCGCCAGCAGAGACCGTCCGCCCTACGAGCAGTACTTC
>NA|TRBV29-1|NA|TRBJ1-5
CSAGDSNQPQHF
TGCAGCGCTGGTGATAGCAATCAGCCCCAGCATTTT
>NA|TRBV6-6|TRBD1|TRBJ1-2
CASCKMGTGGYTF
TGTGCCAGCTGCAAGATGGGGACAGGAGGCTACACCTTC
>NA|TRBV7-2|NA|TRBJ2-1
CASSPQGGGRFYNEQFF
TGTGCCAGCAGCCCCCAGGGGGGGGGCCGGTTCTACAATGAGCAGTTCTTC
>NA|TRBV5-1|TRBD2|TRBJ2-1
CASSLRTSGRVYEQFF
TGCGCCAGCAGCTTAAGGACTAGCGGGAGAGTCTATGAGCAGTTCTTC
>NA|TRBV9|TRBD2|TRBJ2-1
CASSEGTSAYYNEQFF
TGTGCCAGCAGCGAAGGGACTAGCGCATACTACAATGAGCAGTTCTTC
>NA|TRBV5-8|TRBD2|TRBJ2-2
CASSLPSGRFSGELFF
TGTGCCAGCAGCTTGCCTAGCGGGAGGTTTAGCGGGGAGCTGTTTTTT
>NA|TRBV11-2|NA|TRBJ2-1
CASSTSPSYNEQFF
TGTGCCTCGTCTACCTCTCCCTCCTACAATGAGCAGTTCTTC
>NA|TRBV7-2|NA|TRBJ2-5
CASSRRTTEETQYF
TGTGCCAGCAGCAGACGCACAACGGAAGAGACCCAGTACTTC
>once|TRBV5-1|TRBD2|TRBJ2-1
CASSLGTSGRSYNEQFF
TGCGCCAGCAGCTTGGGGACTAGCGGCCGCTCCTACAATGAGCAGTTCTTC
>NA|TRBV5-1|NA|TRBJ2-1
CASSLGPVGDEQFF
TGCGCCAGCAGCTTGGGGCCAGTTGGGGATGAGCAGTTCTTC
>once|TRBV20-1|NA|TRBJ2-5
CSAPQETQYF
TGCAGTGCTCCACAAGAGACCCAGTACTTC